Listed here are 29 T cell receptor beta chains from one sample, sequenced in a study of cytomegalovirus exposure and HLA in healthy donors. TCRdb's table, derived via immunoSEQ multiplex PCR, lists solely in-frame clones and lacks some. The repertoire consists of roughly 310,000 clones, with roughly 88% occurring once and the leading ten covering around 0.88%. Sequenced sample: PBMCs. These receptors were collected from a young man in good health and CMV-seronegative.

A single count supports this clone. This chain links TRBV7-9 with TRBJ1-2, with D unresolved. Germline loops: CDR1 SEHNR, CDR2 FQNEAQ (reference sequence). This CDR3 spans 16 amino acids. The V and J ends lost 0 bases and 1 base respectively, with 12 bases between them. The CDR3 DNA follows: TGTGCCAGCAGCTTAGCCAAATATGCTAATAACTATGGCTACACCTTC. Its protein is CASSLAKYANNYGYTF.

This clone was observed a single time. The chain combines TRBV29-1 with TRBJ2-2; possible D gene TRBD2, 5 bases. V was trimmed by 1 base and J by 1 base, leaving 13 bases between them. The CDR3 covers 16 residues. The germline V gene encodes CDR1 SQVTM and CDR2 ANQGSEA. For the CDR3, the DNA is TGCAGCGTTGAAGGTGGAGAGGGCGAGAACACCGGGGAGCTGTTTTTT. Translated, it gives CSVEGGEGENTGELFF.

The CDR3 DNA is TGCGCCAGCAGTGAGTCCAGGGATTATGGCTACACCTTC. Translation gives CASSESRDYGYTF. The chain recombines TRBV10-2 with TRBJ1-2, with D possibly being TRBD1 (5 bases). Deletions cut 0 bases from V and 5 bases from J, with 7 bases between. Germline loops: CDR1 WSHSY, CDR2 SAAADI. The CDR3 has 13 residues.

This chain uses TRBV6-1 with TRBJ1-3; D remains unclear. The CDR3 totals 15 residues. V lost 0 bases to trimming and J lost 3 bases, with 9 bases between them. Germline V gene lookup returns CDR1 MNHNS and CDR2 SASEGT. Written as DNA, the CDR3 is TGTGCCAGCAGTGAAGCCGGGAGTTATGGAAACACCATATATTTT. Amino acids: CASSEAGSYGNTIYF.

CDR3 residues: CAISDRGKPDTQYF. CDR3 sequence (DNA): TGTGCCATCAGTGATCGGGGGAAGCCAGATACGCAGTATTTT. The gene calls are TRBV10-3 and TRBJ2-3; D might be TRBD2 (6 bases). The CDR3 sequence is 14 residues long. Germline CDR1 ENHRY, CDR2 SYGVKD. Trimming took 3 bases from V and 4 from J, leaving 11 bases between them.

The CDR3 protein is CASSEGRGRGAEAFF. The CDR3 bases are TGTGCCAGCAGTGAGGGTAGGGGGCGGGGGGCTGAAGCTTTCTTT. The gene calls are TRBV25-1 and TRBJ1-1; 7 bases map to TRBD1. Per the germline V gene, CDR1 is MGHDK and CDR2 is SYGVNS. J was trimmed by 6 bases and V by 3 bases; bases with no gene match: 10. The CDR3 totals 15 residues.

This clone was seen a single time. CDR3 sequence reads: CASSLAGGRVGELFF. The DNA of the CDR3 is TGTGCCAGCAGCTTAGCGGGGGGGCGAGTCGGGGAGCTGTTTTTT. This chain connects TRBV11-2 to TRBJ2-2, with TRBD2 matching 8 bases. Germline V lookup: CDR1 SGHAT, CDR2 FQNNGV. V was clipped by 1 base and J by 7 bases; unmatched bases: 5. This CDR3 spans 15 amino acids.

This clone was picked up one time. This chain joins TRBV25-1 and TRBJ1-2; the D is unclear. CDR1 and CDR2 (germline): MGHDK, SYGVNS. V lost 0 bases to trimming and J lost 5 bases, with 7 bases between them. The CDR3 sequence is 13 residues long. CDR3 loop: CASSEYGAYGYTF. The CDR3 nucleotides are TGTGCCAGCAGTGAATATGGAGCATATGGCTACACCTTC.

The chain combines TRBV30 with TRBJ2-2; no firm D call. The CDR3 runs to 13 residues. Germline lookup yields CDR1 GTSNPN and CDR2 SVGIG (reference sequence). Trimming took 1 base from V and 5 from J, leaving 8 bases between them. The chain's CDR3 is CAWSDLLTGELFF. The CDR3 nucleotides are TGTGCCTGGAGTGATCTTCTGACCGGGGAGCTGTTTTTT.

The chain uses TRBV6-6 and TRBJ2-2; TRBD1 matches at 8 bases. This CDR3 contains 16 residues. V shed 5 bases and J 3 bases; nucleotides not matched to a gene: 8. Germline V CDR1 and CDR2: MNHNY, SVGAGI (reference sequence). In nucleotides, the CDR3 is TGTGCCAGCAGTATCCGGGACAGGTCCGACACCGGGGAGCTGTTTTTT. Translating it yields CASSIRDRSDTGELFF.

The chain uses TRBV6-5 and TRBJ2-7, with 7 bases fitting TRBD1. The germline V gene has CDR1 MNHEY and CDR2 SVGAGI. V lost 6 bases and J lost 3; bases outside the gene matches: 11. This CDR3 spans 15 amino acids. CDR3 residues: CASSPAGTAYYEQYF. The CDR3 region has the DNA TGTGCCAGCAGCCCAGCCGGGACAGCATACTACGAGCAGTACTTC.

The chain combines TRBV4-2 with TRBJ2-1; D perhaps matches TRBD2 (6 bases). The CDR3 loop spans 13 amino acids. Germline CDR1 is LGHNA and CDR2 is YNFKEQ. V was pared by 1 base and J by 7 bases, with 8 bases between. The CDR3 region has the DNA TGTGCCAGCAGCCAAGGGCGGGGTAATGAGCAGTTCTTC. Protein: CASSQGRGNEQFF.

This chain connects TRBV7-2 to TRBJ1-2; D is unclear. The CDR3 spans 14 residues. Germline lookup yields CDR1 SGHTA and CDR2 FQGNSA. V was trimmed by 2 bases and J by 4 bases, leaving 11 bases between them. CDR3: CASSLMPLSYGYTF. The CDR3 nucleotides read TGTGCCAGCAGCTTAATGCCTCTTAGCTATGGCTACACCTTC.

CDR3 loop: CASSQAPGGISYEQYF. CDR3 DNA sequence: TGCGCCAGCAGCCAAGCACCAGGGGGCATTTCCTACGAGCAGTACTTC. The gene calls are TRBV4-1 and TRBJ2-7; 8 bases are a match to TRBD1. With V trimmed by 1 base and J by 1 base, 6 bases remained unmatched. Per the germline V gene, CDR1 is MGHRA and CDR2 is YSYEKL. The CDR3 runs to 16 residues.

This rearrangement joins TRBV2 to TRBJ2-5; possible D gene TRBD2, 6 bases. Per germline, CDR1 SNHLY and CDR2 FYNNEI. Trimming removed 8 bases at V and 1 base at J, with 11 bases between. The CDR3 length is 13 residues. CDR3 residues: CASGKEGQETQYF. The CDR3 DNA sequence: TGTGCCAGCGGAAAGGAGGGCCAAGAGACCCAGTACTTC.

CDR3 sequence: CAWSVFWDSSNNEQFF. The CDR3 bases are TGTGCCTGGAGTGTCTTCTGGGACAGCAGCAACAATGAGCAGTTCTTC. The rearrangement links TRBV30 to TRBJ2-1; 7 nucleotides match TRBD1. After removal of 0 bases from V and 5 bases from J, the junction contained 10 bases not matched to a gene. In germline, CDR1 is GTSNPN, CDR2 SVGIG (reference sequence). This CDR3 region has 16 residues.

The chain links TRBV6-6 to TRBJ1-1; unclear D gene. The length of the CDR3 is 13 residues. Germline CDR1 is MNHNY and CDR2 is SVGAGI (reference sequence). V lost 6 bases to trimming and J lost 5 bases, with 13 bases between them. CDR3 loop: CASSSPGWTEAFF. Written as DNA, the CDR3 is TGTGCCAGCAGCTCACCGGGGTGGACTGAAGCTTTCTTT.

The chain is built from TRBV29-1 and TRBJ2-7; D gene unclear. Germline V gene sequence: CDR1 SQVTM, CDR2 ANQGSEA. The V end was cut by 4 bases, the J end by 4 bases, with 8 bases between. This CDR3 contains 11 residues. The CDR3 loop is CSVVRSYEQYF. CDR3 nucleotides: TGCAGCGTTGTCAGGTCTTACGAGCAGTACTTC.

V is TRBV6-6 and J is TRBJ2-2, with TRBD2 matching over 9 bases. Germline assignment: CDR1 MNHNY and CDR2 SVGAGI (reference sequence). This CDR3 is built from 14 residues. With 7 bases clipped from V and 7 bases from J, the junction kept 7 bases outside the gene matches. In DNA form, the CDR3 reads TGTGCCAGCAAAGCTAGCGGGGAGGGCGGGGAGCTGTTTTTT. Translation gives CASKASGEGGELFF.

The chain is built from TRBV4-3 and TRBJ1-5; maybe TRBD1 (6 bases). Per germline, CDR1 LGHNA and CDR2 YSLEER. The CDR3 is 16 amino acids. V lost 0 bases to trimming and J lost 6 bases, with 15 bases between them. The CDR3 DNA follows: TGCGCCAGCAGCCAAGATCGAGTGGGGGCCAGTCAGCCCCAGCATTTT. This translates into CASSQDRVGASQPQHF.

CDR3 residues: CASSQAGTGVMYEQYF. The CDR3 DNA reads TGCGCCAGCAGCCAAGCCGGGACAGGGGTTATGTACGAGCAGTACTTC. The V and J genes are TRBV4-1 and TRBJ2-7, with 10 bases fitting TRBD1. The J segment lost 4 bases and the V segment lost 1 base, leaving 7 bases of the junction unmatched. This CDR3 spans 16 amino acids. Germline values: CDR1 MGHRA, CDR2 YSYEKL.

The chain employs TRBV5-1 and TRBJ1-6; 8 bases agree with TRBD1. CDR1 is SGHRS and CDR2 is YFSETQ in the germline V gene. The CDR3 covers 16 residues. V dropped 3 bases and J dropped 8; count of bases not matched to a gene: 10. Written as DNA, the CDR3 is TGCGCCAGCAGCTCCTATGCCGGACAGGGAGATTCACCCCTCCACTTT. Residues: CASSSYAGQGDSPLHF.

This chain connects TRBV4-1 to TRBJ2-7; D possibly corresponds to TRBD1 (5 bases). Between the trimmed V and J ends, which lost 0 bases and 5 bases, there was a span of 14 bases. The CDR3 length is 15 residues. Germline CDR1 is MGHRA and CDR2 is YSYEKL. The CDR3 nucleotides read TGCGCCAGCAGCCAAGATAGGGCAGGGTACAACGAGCAGTACTTC. It specifies CASSQDRAGYNEQYF.

As to this clone: This sample includes further DNA sequences coding for the same CDR3. The rearrangement uses TRBV5-1 and TRBJ2-7, with TRBD2 matching 7 bases. Germline values: CDR1 SGHRS, CDR2 YFSETQ. Germline trimming cut 6 bases from V and 0 bases from J; bases unmatched to any gene: 3. This CDR3 is 13 amino acids long. The CDR3: CASNRGDSYEQYF. The CDR3 nucleotides are TGCGCCAGCAACCGGGGGGACTCCTACGAGCAGTACTTC.

CDR3 bases: TGCGCCAGCAGCCGGGGTTACAATGAGCAGTTCTTC. Its translation is CASSRGYNEQFF. The V gene is TRBV5-1, the J gene TRBJ2-1, with D maybe TRBD2 (5 bases). Germline V gene data show CDR1 as SGHRS and CDR2 as YFSETQ. V shed 4 bases and J shed 4 bases, with 6 bases lying between them. The CDR3 covers 12 residues.

The J gene is TRBJ2-5, the V gene TRBV13; 11 nucleotides agree with TRBD1. From germline, CDR1 is PRHDT and CDR2 FYEKMQ (reference sequence). J gave up 6 bases and V 6 bases, and 6 bases lay outside the gene matches. The CDR3 has 14 residues. The CDR3: CASSTGQGVKTQYF. The CDR3 nucleotides are TGTGCCAGCAGTACGGGACAGGGGGTAAAGACCCAGTACTTC. Together with reference TRBV13 and TRBJ2-5, the CDR3 gives the full variable domain: AAGVIQSPRHLIKEKRETATLKCYPIPRHDTVYWYQQGPGQDPQFLISFYEKMQSDKGSIPDRFSAQQFSDYHSELNMSSLELGDSALYFCASSTGQGVKTQYFGPGTRLLVL.

The rearrangement uses TRBV5-4 and TRBJ2-1; 7 bases fit TRBD2. The CDR3 is 14 residues long. Losses at the gene ends were 4 bases for V and 7 bases for J; bases not matched to a gene: 8. Germline V gives CDR1 SGHNT, CDR2 YYREEE (reference sequence). CDR3 residues: CASSLRLAGNEQFF. The DNA for the CDR3 is TGTGCCAGCAGCCTCCGACTAGCAGGAAATGAGCAGTTCTTC.

V is TRBV6-5 and J is TRBJ1-2, with 7 bases aligning to TRBD1. This CDR3 spans 14 amino acids. J lost 4 bases, V lost 4 bases, and 6 bases had no gene match. CDR1 and CDR2 (germline): MNHEY, SVGAGI. The CDR3 sequence is CASSFLRDSYGYTF. CDR3 nucleotides: TGTGCCAGCAGTTTCCTCCGGGACAGCTATGGCTACACCTTC.

The chain joins TRBV6-1 to TRBJ2-7; D unresolved. The CDR3 length is 14 residues. Germline CDR1 MNHNS, CDR2 SASEGT. The V end was cut by 6 bases, the J end by 0 bases, with 12 bases between. CDR3 residues: CASRSPGDSYEQYF. CDR3 sequence (DNA): TGTGCCAGCAGGTCCCCAGGCGACTCCTACGAGCAGTACTTC.